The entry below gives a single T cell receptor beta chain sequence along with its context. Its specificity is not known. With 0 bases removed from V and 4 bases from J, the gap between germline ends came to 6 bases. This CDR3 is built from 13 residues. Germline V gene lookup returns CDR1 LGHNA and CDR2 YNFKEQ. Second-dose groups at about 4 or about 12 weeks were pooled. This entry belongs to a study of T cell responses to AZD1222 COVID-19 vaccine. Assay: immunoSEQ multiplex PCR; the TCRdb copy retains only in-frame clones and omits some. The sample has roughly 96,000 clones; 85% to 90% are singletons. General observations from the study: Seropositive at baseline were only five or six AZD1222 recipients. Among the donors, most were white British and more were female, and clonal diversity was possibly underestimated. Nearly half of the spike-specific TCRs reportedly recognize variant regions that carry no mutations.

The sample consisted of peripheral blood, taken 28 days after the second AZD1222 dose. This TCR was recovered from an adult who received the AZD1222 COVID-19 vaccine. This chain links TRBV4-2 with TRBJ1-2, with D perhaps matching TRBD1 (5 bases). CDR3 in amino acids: CASSQDGAYGYTF. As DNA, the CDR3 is TGTGCCAGCAGCCAAGACGGGGCCTATGGCTACACCTTC.